The 5 T cell receptor beta chains given below trace back to one sample, sequenced in a study of chemoradiotherapy in HPV16-positive cancers (dated 2022 in TCRdb). Libraries were built with the immunoSEQ multiplex PCR assay. Not all clones reach the TCRdb copy of this immuneACCESS table, which keeps in-frame sequences only. Checked studies attribute under half of the gap to unresolved V genes and leave the rest unexplained. Across this sample there are some 4,500 clones, with roughly two thirds seen only once. The biggest ten clones account for less than 10% of the sample. This specimen consisted of tumor tissue, obtained from a patient who underwent chemoradiotherapy. The source is a human donor with HPV-associated anogenital cancer.

CDR3 nucleotides: TGTGCCAGCAGAATTCATGGCTACACCTTC. Translating gives CASRIHGYTF. The J gene is TRBJ1-2, the V gene TRBV6-1, with no clear D. This CDR3 is 10 amino acids long. Germline lookup yields CDR1 MNHNS and CDR2 SASEGT. The V end was cut by 6 bases, the J end by 6 bases, with 5 bases between.

In DNA form, the CDR3 reads TGCGCCAGCAGCTGGGGACTCCCCGACGAGCAGTACTTC. Protein: CASSWGLPDEQYF. The chain employs TRBV4-3 and TRBJ2-7, with D perhaps matching TRBD2 (6 bases). The CDR3 totals 13 residues. Looked up from germline, CDR1 is LGHNA and CDR2 is YSLEER. V was trimmed by 5 bases and J by 5 bases, leaving 13 bases between them.

The rearrangement joins TRBV28 to TRBJ2-7, with 8 bases that match TRBD1. Germline V gene lookup returns CDR1 MDHEN and CDR2 SYDVKM. The CDR3 covers 16 residues. Trimming removed 5 bases from V and 2 bases from J; junction bases left unmatched: 11. The CDR3 sequence: CASSPATGVGTYEQYF. The CDR3 DNA reads TGTGCCAGCAGTCCAGCGACAGGGGTCGGTACCTACGAGCAGTACTTC.

This chain joins TRBV5-6 and TRBJ2-7; D is possibly TRBD2 (5 bases). Trimming shortened V by 3 bases and J by 0 bases, and 10 bases separated the two germline ends. From germline, CDR1 is SGHDT and CDR2 YYEEEE. The CDR3 runs 14 residues. CDR3 region: CASSSPRGSYEQYF. The CDR3 nucleotides are TGTGCCAGCAGCTCCCCCCGGGGCTCCTACGAGCAGTACTTC.

The CDR3 bases are TGCGCCAGCACTAACGAGAGACGGGGGGGAAATGAGCAGTTCTTC. It yields the protein CASTNERRGGNEQFF. The V and J genes are TRBV4-1 and TRBJ2-1, with 8 nucleotides matching TRBD2. From germline, CDR1 is MGHRA and CDR2 YSYEKL. The CDR3 extends over 15 amino acids. V was clipped by 7 bases and J by 7 bases; unmatched bases: 12.